These T cell receptor beta chains were read from a single sample in a study of CD8 T cells in ankylosing spondylitis. TCRdb redid the calling of the 5' RACE reads with MiXCR, one entry per CDR3 protein. The sample includes more than 300,000 distinct CDR3 sequences, under 8.5% of them seen just once. The sequencing sample was made of blood, either unsorted or a sorted T cell fraction (not recorded which). The receptors here all came from a male donor with ankylosing spondylitis. CDR3s include the opening cysteine and the closing phenylalanine or tryptophan.

CDR3 protein | J gene | CDR3 length | V gene
CASSLGGGGYNEQFF | TRBJ2-1 | 15 | TRBV7-2
CASRLSSGANVLTF | TRBJ2-6 | 14 | TRBV5-1
CASSPTSGSTYEQYF | TRBJ2-7 | 15 | TRBV12-3/TRBV12-4
CASSVTSTRDGYTF | TRBJ1-2 | 14 | TRBV9
CASSKEGGNTGELFF | TRBJ2-2 | 15 | TRBV4-3
CASRLDRLNTEAFF | TRBJ1-1 | 14 | TRBV5-1
CASSLADRWNTEAFF | TRBJ1-1 | 15 | TRBV5-1
CASSRNGPGAGANVLTF | TRBJ2-6 | 17 | TRBV7-2
CASSVEGRGYGETQYF | TRBJ2-5 | 16 | TRBV9
CASSRYSNQPQHF | TRBJ1-5 | 13 | TRBV6-6
CASSLQGDYYEQYF | TRBJ2-7 | 14 | TRBV7-8
CASSQDLPGYNEQFF | TRBJ2-1 | 15 | TRBV14
CASSLAQGTEAFF | TRBJ1-1 | 13 | TRBV5-1
CSVDPGFGNTIYF | TRBJ1-3 | 13 | TRBV29-1